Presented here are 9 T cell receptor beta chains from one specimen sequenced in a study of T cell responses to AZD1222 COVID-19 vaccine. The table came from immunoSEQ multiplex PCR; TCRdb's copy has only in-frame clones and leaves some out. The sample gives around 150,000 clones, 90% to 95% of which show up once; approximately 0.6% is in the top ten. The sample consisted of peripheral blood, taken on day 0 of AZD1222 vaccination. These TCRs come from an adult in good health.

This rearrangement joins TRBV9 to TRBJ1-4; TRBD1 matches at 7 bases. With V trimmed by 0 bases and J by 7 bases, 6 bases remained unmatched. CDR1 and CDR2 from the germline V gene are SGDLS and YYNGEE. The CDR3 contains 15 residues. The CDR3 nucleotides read TGTGCCAGCAGCGTAGAGGGGGCCCGGGGTGAAAAACTGTTTTTT. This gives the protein CASSVEGARGEKLFF.

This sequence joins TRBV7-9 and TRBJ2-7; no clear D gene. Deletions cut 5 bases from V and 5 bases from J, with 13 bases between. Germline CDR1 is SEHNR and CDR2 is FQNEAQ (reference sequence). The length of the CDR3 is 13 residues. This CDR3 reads CASSARSTDEQYF. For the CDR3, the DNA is TGTGCCAGCAGCGCCCGCAGCACGGACGAGCAGTACTTC.

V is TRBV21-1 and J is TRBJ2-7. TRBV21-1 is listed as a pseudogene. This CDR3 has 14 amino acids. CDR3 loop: CASISGSLSYEQYF. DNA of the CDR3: TGTGCCAGCATCTCCGGAAGCTTAAGCTACGAGCAGTACTTC.

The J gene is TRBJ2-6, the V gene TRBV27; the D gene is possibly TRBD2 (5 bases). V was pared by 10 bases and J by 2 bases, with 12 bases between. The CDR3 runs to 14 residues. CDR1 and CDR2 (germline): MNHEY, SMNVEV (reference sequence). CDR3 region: CATKAGAGANVLTF. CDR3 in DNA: TGTGCCACCAAGGCGGGTGCTGGGGCCAACGTCCTGACTTTC.

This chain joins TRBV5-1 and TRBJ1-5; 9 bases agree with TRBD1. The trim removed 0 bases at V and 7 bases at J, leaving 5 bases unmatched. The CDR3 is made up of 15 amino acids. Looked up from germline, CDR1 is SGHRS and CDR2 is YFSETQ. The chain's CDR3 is CASSLGGQGGQPQHF. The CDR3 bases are TGCGCCAGCAGCTTGGGGGGACAGGGAGGACAGCCCCAGCATTTT.

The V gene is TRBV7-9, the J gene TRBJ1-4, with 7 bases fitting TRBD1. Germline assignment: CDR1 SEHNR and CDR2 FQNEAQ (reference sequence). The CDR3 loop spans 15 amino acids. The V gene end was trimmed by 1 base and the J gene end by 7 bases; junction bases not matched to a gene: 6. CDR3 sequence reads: CASSLVGRGFEKLFF. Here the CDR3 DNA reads TGTGCCAGCAGCTTAGTTGGCAGGGGGTTTGAAAAACTGTTTTTT.

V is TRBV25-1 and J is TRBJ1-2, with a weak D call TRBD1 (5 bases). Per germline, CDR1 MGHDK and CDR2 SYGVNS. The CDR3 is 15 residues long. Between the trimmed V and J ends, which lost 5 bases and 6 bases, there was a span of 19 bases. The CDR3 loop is CASSSAWGVRDGYTF. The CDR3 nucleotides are TGTGCCAGCAGTAGTGCTTGGGGGGTCCGGGATGGCTACACCTTC.

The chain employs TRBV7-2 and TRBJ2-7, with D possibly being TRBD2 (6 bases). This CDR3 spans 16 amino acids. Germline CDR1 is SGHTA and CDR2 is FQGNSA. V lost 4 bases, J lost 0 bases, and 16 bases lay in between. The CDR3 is CASSWPPGGTSYEQYF. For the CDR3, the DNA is TGTGCCAGCAGCTGGCCCCCGGGCGGGACCTCCTACGAGCAGTACTTC.

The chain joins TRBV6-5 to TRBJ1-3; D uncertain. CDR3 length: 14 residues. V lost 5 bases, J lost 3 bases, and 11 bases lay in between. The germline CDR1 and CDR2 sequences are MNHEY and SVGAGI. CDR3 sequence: CASSPRALGNTIYF. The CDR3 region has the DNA TGTGCCAGCAGTCCCCGGGCGCTTGGAAACACCATATATTTT.